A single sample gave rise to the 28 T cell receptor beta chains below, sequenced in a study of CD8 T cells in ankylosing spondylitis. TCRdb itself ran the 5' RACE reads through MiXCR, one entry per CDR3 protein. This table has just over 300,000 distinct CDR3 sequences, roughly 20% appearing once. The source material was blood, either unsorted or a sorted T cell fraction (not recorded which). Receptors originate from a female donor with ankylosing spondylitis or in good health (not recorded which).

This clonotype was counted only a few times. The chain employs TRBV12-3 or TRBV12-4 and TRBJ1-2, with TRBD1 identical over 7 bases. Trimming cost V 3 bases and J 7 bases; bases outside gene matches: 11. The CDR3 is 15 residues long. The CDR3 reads CASSFTPTGILGYTF. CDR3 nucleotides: TGTGCCAGCAGTTTCACCCCGACAGGGATTCTTGGCTACACCTTC.

The CDR3 DNA sequence: TGTGCCAGCAGTTCCATCTCCCGGGATCAGCCCCAGCATTTT. It specifies CASSSISRDQPQHF. The gene calls are TRBV12-3 or TRBV12-4 and TRBJ1-5, with unresolved D. Deletions cut 4 bases from V and 5 bases from J, with 12 bases between. CDR3 length: 14 amino acids.

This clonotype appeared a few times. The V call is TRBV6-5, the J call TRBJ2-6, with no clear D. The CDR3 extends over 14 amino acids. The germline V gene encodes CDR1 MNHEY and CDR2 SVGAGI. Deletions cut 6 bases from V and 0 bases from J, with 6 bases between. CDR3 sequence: CASRESSGANVLTF. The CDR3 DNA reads TGTGCCAGCAGAGAGAGCTCTGGGGCCAACGTCCTGACTTTC.

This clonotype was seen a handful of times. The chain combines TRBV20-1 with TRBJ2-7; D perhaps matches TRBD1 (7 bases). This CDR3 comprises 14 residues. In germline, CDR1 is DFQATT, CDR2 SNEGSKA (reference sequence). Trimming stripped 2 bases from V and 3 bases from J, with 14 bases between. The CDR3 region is CSARWQGGNYEQYF. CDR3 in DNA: TGCAGTGCTAGATGGCAGGGGGGTAACTACGAGCAGTACTTC.

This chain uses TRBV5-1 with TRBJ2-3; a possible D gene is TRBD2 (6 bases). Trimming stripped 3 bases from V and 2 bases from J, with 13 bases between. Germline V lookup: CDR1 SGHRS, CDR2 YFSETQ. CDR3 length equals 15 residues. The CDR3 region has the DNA TGCGCCAGCAGCTCCTGGGACTCCTACACAGATACGCAGTATTTT. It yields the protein CASSSWDSYTDTQYF.

This chain's CDR3 is CASSPSTSGRLNTGELFF. The CDR3 region has the DNA TGTGCCAGCAGCCCCTCGACTAGCGGGAGGTTAAACACCGGGGAGCTGTTTTTT. This chain joins TRBV7-8 and TRBJ2-2; 13 nucleotides line up with TRBD2. J gave up 2 bases and V 5 bases, and 8 bases lay outside the gene matches. This CDR3 contains 18 residues. CDR1 and CDR2 (germline): SGHVS, FQNEAQ.

The CDR3 DNA reads as TGTGCCAGCAGTTTAGGAGCGGGCCTCCAAGAGACCCAGTACTTC. This gives the protein CASSLGAGLQETQYF. The chain uses TRBV12-3 or TRBV12-4 and TRBJ2-5, with D perhaps matching TRBD2 (6 bases). Trimming left V 1 base short and J 1 base short, with 10 bases between. The CDR3 contains 15 residues.

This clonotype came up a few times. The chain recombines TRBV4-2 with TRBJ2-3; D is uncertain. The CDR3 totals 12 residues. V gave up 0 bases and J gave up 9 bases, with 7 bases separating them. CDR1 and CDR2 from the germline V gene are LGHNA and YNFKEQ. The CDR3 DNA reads TGTGCCAGCAGCCAAGATAGCCGAACGCAGTATTTT. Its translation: CASSQDSRTQYF.

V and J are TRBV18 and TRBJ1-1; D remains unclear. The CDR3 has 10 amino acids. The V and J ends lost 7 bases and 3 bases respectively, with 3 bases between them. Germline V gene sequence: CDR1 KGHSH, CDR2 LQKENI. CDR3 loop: CASFHTEAFF. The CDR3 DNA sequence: TGTGCCAGCTTCCACACTGAAGCTTTCTTT.

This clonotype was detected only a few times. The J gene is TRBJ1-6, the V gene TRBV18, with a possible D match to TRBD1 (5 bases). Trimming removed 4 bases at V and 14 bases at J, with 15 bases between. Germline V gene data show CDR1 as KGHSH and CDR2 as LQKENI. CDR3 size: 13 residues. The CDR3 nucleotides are TGTGCCAGCTCACTGAAGGGCTTGGGGGCCCTCCACTTT. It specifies CASSLKGLGALHF.

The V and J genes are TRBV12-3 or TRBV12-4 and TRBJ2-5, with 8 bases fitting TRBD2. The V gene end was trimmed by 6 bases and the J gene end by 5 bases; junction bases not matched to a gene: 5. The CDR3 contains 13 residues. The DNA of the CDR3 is TGTGCCAGCAGGAGCGGGAGTACGGAGACCCAGTACTTC. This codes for CASRSGSTETQYF.

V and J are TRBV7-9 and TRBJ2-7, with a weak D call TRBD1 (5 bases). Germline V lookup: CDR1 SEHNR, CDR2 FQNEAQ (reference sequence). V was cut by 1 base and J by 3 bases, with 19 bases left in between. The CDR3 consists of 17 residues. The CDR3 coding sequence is TGTGCCAGCAGCTTAGGGGTCAGGGCTAGTGTTTACTACGAGCAGTACTTC. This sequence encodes CASSLGVRASVYYEQYF.

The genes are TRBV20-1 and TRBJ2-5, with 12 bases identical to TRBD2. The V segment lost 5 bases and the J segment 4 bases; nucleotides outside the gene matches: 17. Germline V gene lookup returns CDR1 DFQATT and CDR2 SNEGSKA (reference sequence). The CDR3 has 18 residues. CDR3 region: CSAPSASGRAGLAETQYF. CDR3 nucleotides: TGCAGTGCTCCCTCGGCTAGCGGGAGGGCGGGCTTGGCAGAGACCCAGTACTTC.

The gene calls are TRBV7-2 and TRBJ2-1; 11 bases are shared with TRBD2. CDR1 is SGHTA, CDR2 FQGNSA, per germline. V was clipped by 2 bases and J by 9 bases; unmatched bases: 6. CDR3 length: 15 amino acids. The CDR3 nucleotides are TGTGCCAGCAGCTTAACTAGCGGGAGCTGGGGTGAGCAGTTCTTC. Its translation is CASSLTSGSWGEQFF.

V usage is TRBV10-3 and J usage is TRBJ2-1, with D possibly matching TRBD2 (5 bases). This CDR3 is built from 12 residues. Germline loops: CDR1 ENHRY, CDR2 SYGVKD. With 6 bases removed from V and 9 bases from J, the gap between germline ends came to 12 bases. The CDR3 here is CAISARGFEQFF. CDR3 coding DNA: TGTGCCATCAGCGCGAGAGGGTTTGAGCAGTTCTTC.

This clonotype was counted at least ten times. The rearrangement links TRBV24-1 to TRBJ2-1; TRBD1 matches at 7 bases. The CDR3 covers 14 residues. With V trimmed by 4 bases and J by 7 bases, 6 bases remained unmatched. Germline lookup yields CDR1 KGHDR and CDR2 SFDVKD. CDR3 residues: CATSDRGTVNEQFF. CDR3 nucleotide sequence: TGTGCCACCAGTGACCGAGGGACAGTGAATGAGCAGTTCTTC.

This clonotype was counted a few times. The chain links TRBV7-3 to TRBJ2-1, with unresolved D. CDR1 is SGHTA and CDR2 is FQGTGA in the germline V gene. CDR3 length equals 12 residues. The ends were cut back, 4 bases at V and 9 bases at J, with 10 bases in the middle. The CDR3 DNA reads TGTGCCAGCAGCTCTAGATACGGTGAGCAGTTCTTC. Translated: CASSSRYGEQFF.

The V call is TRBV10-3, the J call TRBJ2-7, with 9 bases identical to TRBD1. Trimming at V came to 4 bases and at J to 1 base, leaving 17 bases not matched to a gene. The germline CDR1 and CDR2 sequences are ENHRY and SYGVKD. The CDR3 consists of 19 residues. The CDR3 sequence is CAISGTGTGPSRGSYEQYF. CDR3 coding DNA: TGTGCCATCAGTGGAACCGGGACAGGGCCTTCCAGGGGGTCCTACGAGCAGTACTTC.

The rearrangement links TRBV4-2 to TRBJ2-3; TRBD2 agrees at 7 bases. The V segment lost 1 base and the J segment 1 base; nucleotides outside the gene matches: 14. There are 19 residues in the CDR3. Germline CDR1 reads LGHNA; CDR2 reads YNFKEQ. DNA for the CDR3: TGTGCCAGCAGCCAAGGGGTCGGCACTGGACTAGTGGGCACAGATACGCAGTATTTT. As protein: CASSQGVGTGLVGTDTQYF.

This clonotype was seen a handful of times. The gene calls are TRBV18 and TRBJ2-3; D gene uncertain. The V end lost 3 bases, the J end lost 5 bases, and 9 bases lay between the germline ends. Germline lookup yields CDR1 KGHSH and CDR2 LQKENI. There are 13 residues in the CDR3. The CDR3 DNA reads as TGTGCCAGCTCACCTTACTCGTTAGATACGCAGTATTTT. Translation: CASSPYSLDTQYF.

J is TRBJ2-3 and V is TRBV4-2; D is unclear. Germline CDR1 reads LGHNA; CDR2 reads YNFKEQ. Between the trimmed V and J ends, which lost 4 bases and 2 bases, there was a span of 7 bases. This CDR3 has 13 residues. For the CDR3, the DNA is TGTGCCAGCAGCCCAAGTCTCACAGATACGCAGTATTTT. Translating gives CASSPSLTDTQYF.

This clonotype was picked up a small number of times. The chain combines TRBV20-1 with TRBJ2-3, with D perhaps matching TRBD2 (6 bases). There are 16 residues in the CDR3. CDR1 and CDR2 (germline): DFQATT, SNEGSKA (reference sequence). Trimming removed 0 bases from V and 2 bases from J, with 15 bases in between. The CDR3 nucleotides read TGCAGTGCTAGAGATCCCCTAAGCGGGCCCACAGATACGCAGTATTTT. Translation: CSARDPLSGPTDTQYF.

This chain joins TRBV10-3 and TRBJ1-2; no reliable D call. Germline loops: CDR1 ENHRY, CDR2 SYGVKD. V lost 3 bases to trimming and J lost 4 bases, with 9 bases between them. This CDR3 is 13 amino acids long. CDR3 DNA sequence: TGTGCCATCAGTGAAGGTCACCTCTATGGCTACACCTTC. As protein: CAISEGHLYGYTF.

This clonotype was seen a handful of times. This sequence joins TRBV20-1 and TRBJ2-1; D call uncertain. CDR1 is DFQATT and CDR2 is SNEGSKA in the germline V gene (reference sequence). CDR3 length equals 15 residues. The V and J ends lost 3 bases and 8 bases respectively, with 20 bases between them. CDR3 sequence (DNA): TGCAGTGCTAGGGTCCGGTTTTTCTCCCTCTATGAGCAGTTCTTC. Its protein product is CSARVRFFSLYEQFF.

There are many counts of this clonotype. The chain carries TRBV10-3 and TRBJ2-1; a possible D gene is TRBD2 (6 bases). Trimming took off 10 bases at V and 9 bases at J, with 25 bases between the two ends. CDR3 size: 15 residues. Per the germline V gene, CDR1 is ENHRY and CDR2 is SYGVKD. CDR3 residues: CATRVGRELRGEQFF. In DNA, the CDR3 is TGTGCCACCAGGGTGGGACGGGAGCTCCGGGGTGAGCAGTTCTTC.

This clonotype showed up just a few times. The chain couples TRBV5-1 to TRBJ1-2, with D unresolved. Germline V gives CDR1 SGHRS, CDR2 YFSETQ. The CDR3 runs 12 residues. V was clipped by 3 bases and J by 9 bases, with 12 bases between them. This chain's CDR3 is CASSSTIGSYTF. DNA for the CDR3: TGCGCCAGCAGCTCGACTATAGGGAGCTACACCTTC.

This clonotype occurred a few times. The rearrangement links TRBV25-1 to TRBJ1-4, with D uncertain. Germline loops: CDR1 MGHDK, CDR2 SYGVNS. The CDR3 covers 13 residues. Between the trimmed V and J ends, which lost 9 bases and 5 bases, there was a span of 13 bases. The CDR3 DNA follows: TGTGCCAGGGGCCCGGGCCTAAATGAAAAACTGTTTTTT. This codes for CARGPGLNEKLFF.

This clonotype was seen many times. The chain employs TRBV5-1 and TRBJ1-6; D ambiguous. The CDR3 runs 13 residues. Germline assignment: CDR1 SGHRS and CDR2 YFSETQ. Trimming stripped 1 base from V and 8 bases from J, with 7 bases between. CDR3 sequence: CASSLSRDSPLHF. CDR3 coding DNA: TGCGCCAGCAGCTTGTCGAGGGATTCACCCCTCCACTTT.